A selection of T cell receptor beta chains follows, all from one sample in a study of human T cells and chemical hapten exposure. TCRdb analysed the RACE reads with MiXCR anew, one entry per CDR3 protein. This table holds fewer than 130,000 distinct CDR3 sequences, approximately 10% found once. Source: whole blood, taken in connection with sensitization to the hapten diphenylcyclopropenone (DPC). These receptors originate from a woman aged 40 to 49 with alopecia areata. Some clones in this sample may be carry-over from other donors' samples. Each CDR3 is given with its conserved first and last residue. A D gene is named only where the DNA matches it firmly. Only part of the rows carry a size: once, few, many, or a class if the clone is expanded.

len: 15
v_gene: TRBV9
d_gene: TRBD2
j_gene: TRBJ2-1
abundance: few
CDR3aa: CASSAAPLAGGEQFF
CDR3nt: TGTGCCAGCAGCGCGGCTCCCCTAGCGGGAGGTGAGCAGTTCTTC

len: 16
v_gene: TRBV7-9
d_gene: TRBD2
j_gene: TRBJ2-7
abundance: many
CDR3aa: CASSPLLASGSYEQYF
CDR3nt: TGTGCCAGCAGCCCCCTCCTAGCTAGCGGGTCATACGAGCAGTACTTC

len: 14
v_gene: TRBV3-1
d_gene: -
j_gene: TRBJ2-7
abundance: few
CDR3aa: CASSQSGRSYEQYF
CDR3nt: TGTGCCAGCAGCCAGTCGGGGCGCTCCTACGAGCAGTACTTC

len: 16
v_gene: TRBV7-2
d_gene: TRBD2
j_gene: TRBJ2-1
abundance: few
CDR3aa: CASSKSGTSGYNEQFF
CDR3nt: TGTGCCAGCAGCAAGTCCGGGACTAGCGGGTACAATGAGCAGTTCTTC

len: 12
v_gene: TRBV3-2
d_gene: -
j_gene: TRBJ1-1
abundance: -
CDR3aa: CASSSHFTEAFF
CDR3nt: TGTGCCAGCAGCTCCCATTTCACTGAAGCTTTCTTT

len: 16
v_gene: TRBV7-9
d_gene: -
j_gene: TRBJ1-4
abundance: -
CDR3aa: CASSLVVWATNEKLFF
CDR3nt: TGTGCCAGCAGCTTAGTCGTTTGGGCAACTAATGAAAAACTGTTTTTT

len: 14
v_gene: TRBV9
d_gene: -
j_gene: TRBJ1-1
abundance: many
CDR3aa: CASSVVGQNTEAFF
CDR3nt: TGTGCCAGCAGCGTAGTGGGGCAGAACACTGAAGCTTTCTTT

len: 15
v_gene: TRBV3-1
d_gene: -
j_gene: TRBJ2-7
abundance: many
CDR3aa: CASSLGVLPSYEQYF
CDR3nt: TGTGCCAGCAGTTTAGGGGTATTGCCTTCGTACGAGCAGTACTTC

len: 15
v_gene: TRBV14
d_gene: -
j_gene: TRBJ1-1
abundance: -
CDR3aa: CASSFKGHTNTEAFF
CDR3nt: TGTGCCAGCAGCTTCAAGGGACACACGAACACTGAAGCTTTCTTT

len: 15
v_gene: TRBV11-2
d_gene: -
j_gene: TRBJ1-6
abundance: -
CDR3aa: CASSRATPQNSPLHF
CDR3nt: TGTGCCAGCAGCAGGGCCACCCCCCAGAATTCACCCCTCCACTTT

len: 14
v_gene: TRBV28
d_gene: -
j_gene: TRBJ2-7
abundance: many
CDR3aa: CASRGETSLHEQYF
CDR3nt: TGTGCCAGCAGGGGGGAGACTAGTCTCCACGAGCAGTACTTC

len: 12
v_gene: TRBV29-1
d_gene: TRBD1
j_gene: TRBJ2-7
abundance: -
CDR3aa: CSAGTASYEQYF
CDR3nt: TGCAGCGCCGGGACAGCCTCCTACGAGCAGTACTTC

len: 17
v_gene: TRBV12-3/TRBV12-4
d_gene: -
j_gene: TRBJ1-1
abundance: -
CDR3aa: CASRTAKLGRMIAEAFF
CDR3nt: TGTGCCAGCAGAACGGCTAAACTAGGACGGATGATTGCTGAAGCTTTCTTT

len: 12
v_gene: TRBV7-9
d_gene: -
j_gene: TRBJ2-5
abundance: -
CDR3aa: CASSLWAETQYF
CDR3nt: TGTGCCAGCAGCTTATGGGCAGAGACCCAGTACTTC

len: 14
v_gene: TRBV19
d_gene: TRBD1
j_gene: TRBJ2-3
abundance: many
CDR3aa: CASSMTGSTDTQYF
CDR3nt: TGTGCCAGTAGTATGACAGGGAGCACAGATACGCAGTATTTT

len: 17
v_gene: TRBV4-2
d_gene: TRBD2
j_gene: TRBJ2-1
abundance: -
CDR3aa: CASSRETSGRGANEQFF
CDR3nt: TGTGCCAGCAGCCGCGAAACTAGCGGGAGGGGAGCTAATGAGCAGTTCTTC

len: 15
v_gene: TRBV7-9
d_gene: TRBD1
j_gene: TRBJ2-3
abundance: many
CDR3aa: CASSLPGGGTDTQYF
CDR3nt: TGTGCCAGCAGCCTTCCAGGGGGAGGCACAGATACGCAGTATTTT

len: 13
v_gene: TRBV7-3
d_gene: -
j_gene: TRBJ2-7
abundance: many
CDR3aa: CASSLSELREQYF
CDR3nt: TGTGCCAGCAGCTTATCCGAGTTGCGCGAGCAGTACTTC

len: 17
v_gene: TRBV7-9
d_gene: -
j_gene: TRBJ2-4
abundance: many
CDR3aa: CASSSSPGPTVKNIQYF
CDR3nt: TGTGCCAGCAGCTCCTCCCCCGGGCCCACGGTCAAAAACATTCAGTACTTC

len: 16
v_gene: TRBV28
d_gene: -
j_gene: TRBJ2-5
abundance: -
CDR3aa: CASTRRGTKGGETQYF
CDR3nt: TGTGCCAGCACCCGTCGGGGGACAAAGGGAGGAGAGACCCAGTACTTC

len: 15
v_gene: TRBV6-2/TRBV6-3
d_gene: TRBD1
j_gene: TRBJ1-5
abundance: -
CDR3aa: CASSTWTGVNQPQHF
CDR3nt: TGTGCCAGCAGCACTTGGACAGGGGTTAATCAGCCCCAGCATTTT

len: 15
v_gene: TRBV28
d_gene: -
j_gene: TRBJ1-2
abundance: -
CDR3aa: CASSHQMGEQFGYTF
CDR3nt: TGTGCCAGCAGCCACCAGATGGGCGAGCAGTTTGGCTACACCTTC

len: 11
v_gene: TRBV7-2
d_gene: -
j_gene: TRBJ1-5
abundance: -
CDR3aa: CASGGNQPQHF
CDR3nt: TGTGCCAGCGGTGGTAATCAGCCCCAGCATTTT

len: 15
v_gene: TRBV3-1
d_gene: -
j_gene: TRBJ2-1
abundance: -
CDR3aa: CASSLRGTGGDEQFF
CDR3nt: TGTGCCAGCAGCCTAAGAGGGACCGGAGGGGATGAGCAGTTCTTC

len: 16
v_gene: TRBV19
d_gene: -
j_gene: TRBJ1-1
abundance: -
CDR3aa: CASSIAAGEMNTEAFF
CDR3nt: TGTGCCAGTAGTATAGCCGCCGGGGAGATGAACACTGAAGCTTTCTTT

len: 17
v_gene: TRBV10-3
d_gene: TRBD1
j_gene: TRBJ2-7
abundance: -
CDR3aa: CATTGTGGTITSYEQYF
CDR3nt: TGTGCCACCACCGGGACAGGGGGTACGATAACCTCCTACGAGCAGTACTTC

len: 14
v_gene: TRBV7-9
d_gene: -
j_gene: TRBJ1-1
abundance: few
CDR3aa: CASSFTEANTEAFF
CDR3nt: TGTGCCAGCAGCTTTACAGAGGCGAACACTGAAGCTTTCTTT

len: 14
v_gene: TRBV5-5
d_gene: TRBD1
j_gene: TRBJ1-1
abundance: -
CDR3aa: CASSWDRWGREAFF
CDR3nt: TGTGCCAGCAGCTGGGACAGATGGGGGAGAGAAGCTTTCTTT

len: 19
v_gene: TRBV12-3/TRBV12-4
d_gene: -
j_gene: TRBJ1-5
abundance: many
CDR3aa: CASSFRTVGGRISNQPQHF
CDR3nt: TGTGCCAGCAGTTTTAGGACAGTGGGCGGCCGGATTAGCAATCAGCCCCAGCATTTT

len: 13
v_gene: TRBV6-5
d_gene: TRBD2
j_gene: TRBJ2-1
abundance: -
CDR3aa: CASSYSGLVKQFF
CDR3nt: TGTGCCAGCAGTTACTCGGGACTAGTAAAGCAGTTCTTC

len: 19
v_gene: TRBV6-8
d_gene: -
j_gene: TRBJ1-4
abundance: -
CDR3aa: CASSYPAGPTFATNEKLFF
CDR3nt: TGTGCCAGCAGTTACCCCGCAGGACCGACCTTTGCAACTAATGAAAAACTGTTTTTT

len: 15
v_gene: TRBV4-2
d_gene: TRBD1
j_gene: TRBJ1-2
abundance: -
CDR3aa: CASSQVTGGDYGYTF
CDR3nt: TGTGCCAGCAGCCAAGTCACAGGGGGCGACTATGGCTACACCTTC

len: 14
v_gene: TRBV12-3/TRBV12-4
d_gene: -
j_gene: TRBJ2-1
abundance: few
CDR3aa: CASSIAGPAIEQFF
CDR3nt: TGTGCCAGCAGTATCGCCGGGCCGGCAATTGAGCAGTTCTTC

len: 12
v_gene: TRBV3-1
d_gene: -
j_gene: TRBJ2-2
abundance: few
CDR3aa: CASSTGPGELFF
CDR3nt: TGTGCCAGCAGCACAGGGCCCGGGGAGCTGTTTTTT

len: 13
v_gene: TRBV29-1
d_gene: TRBD1
j_gene: TRBJ2-5
abundance: many
CDR3aa: CSVPSTGLETQYF
CDR3nt: TGCAGCGTTCCTTCGACAGGGCTAGAGACCCAGTACTTC

len: 17
v_gene: TRBV5-5
d_gene: -
j_gene: TRBJ1-1
abundance: -
CDR3aa: CASSRIAGVHMNTEAFF
CDR3nt: TGTGCCAGCAGCCGAATTGCGGGGGTCCACATGAACACTGAAGCTTTCTTT

len: 14
v_gene: TRBV6-2/TRBV6-3
d_gene: -
j_gene: TRBJ2-7
abundance: -
CDR3aa: CASSKAQGSHEQYF
CDR3nt: TGTGCCAGCAGTAAGGCGCAGGGTTCCCACGAGCAGTACTTC

len: 16
v_gene: TRBV6-5
d_gene: -
j_gene: TRBJ2-2
abundance: -
CDR3aa: CASSYSTGRGTGELFF
CDR3nt: TGTGCCAGCAGTTACTCGACGGGGCGAGGGACCGGGGAGCTGTTTTTT

len: 13
v_gene: TRBV12-3/TRBV12-4
d_gene: -
j_gene: TRBJ1-1
abundance: -
CDR3aa: CASSLDEGTEAFF
CDR3nt: TGTGCCAGCAGTTTGGACGAGGGGACTGAAGCTTTCTTT

len: 18
v_gene: TRBV12-3/TRBV12-4
d_gene: TRBD2
j_gene: TRBJ2-2
abundance: -
CDR3aa: CASSLGTSGRTNTGELFF
CDR3nt: TGTGCCAGCAGTTTAGGGACTAGCGGGAGGACGAACACCGGGGAGCTGTTTTTT

len: 15
v_gene: TRBV2
d_gene: TRBD2
j_gene: TRBJ2-7
abundance: many
CDR3aa: CASSDLGRGTYEQYF
CDR3nt: TGTGCCAGCAGTGATCTGGGGCGGGGGACCTACGAGCAGTACTTC

len: 13
v_gene: TRBV6-2/TRBV6-3
d_gene: TRBD2
j_gene: TRBJ2-7
abundance: -
CDR3aa: CASSRLADYEQYF
CDR3nt: TGTGCCAGCAGTAGACTAGCGGATTACGAGCAGTACTTC

len: 16
v_gene: TRBV19
d_gene: TRBD2
j_gene: TRBJ2-3
abundance: many
CDR3aa: CASSMVSGGPTDTQYF
CDR3nt: TGTGCCAGTAGTATGGTCAGCGGGGGGCCCACAGATACGCAGTATTTT

len: 14
v_gene: TRBV4-2
d_gene: -
j_gene: TRBJ1-4
abundance: few
CDR3aa: CASSQEAGAEKLFF
CDR3nt: TGTGCCAGCAGCCAAGAAGCTGGGGCCGAAAAACTGTTTTTT

len: 14
v_gene: TRBV4-3
d_gene: -
j_gene: TRBJ2-2
abundance: few
CDR3aa: CASSQVANTGELFF
CDR3nt: TGCGCCAGCAGCCAGGTCGCGAACACCGGGGAGCTGTTTTTT

len: 16
v_gene: TRBV6-2/TRBV6-3
d_gene: -
j_gene: TRBJ2-7
abundance: few
CDR3aa: CASSISWDWSSYEQYF
CDR3nt: TGTGCCAGCAGTATCTCCTGGGACTGGAGCTCCTACGAGCAGTACTTC

len: 16
v_gene: TRBV2
d_gene: TRBD1
j_gene: TRBJ2-2
abundance: many
CDR3aa: CASSGGDSSWTGELFF
CDR3nt: TGTGCCAGCAGTGGTGGGGACAGCAGTTGGACCGGGGAGCTGTTTTTT

len: 14
v_gene: TRBV20-1
d_gene: TRBD1
j_gene: TRBJ1-1
abundance: -
CDR3aa: CSARDPTGGTEAFF
CDR3nt: TGCAGTGCTAGAGACCCGACAGGGGGCACTGAAGCTTTCTTT

len: 15
v_gene: TRBV12-3/TRBV12-4
d_gene: -
j_gene: TRBJ1-2
abundance: many
CDR3aa: CASSLGTVVNYGYTF
CDR3nt: TGTGCCAGCAGTTTAGGGACCGTCGTTAACTATGGCTACACCTTC

len: 13
v_gene: TRBV24-1
d_gene: -
j_gene: TRBJ1-5
abundance: -
CDR3aa: CATSAGGNQPQHF
CDR3nt: TGTGCCACCAGTGCGGGGGGGAATCAGCCCCAGCATTTT

len: 15
v_gene: TRBV4-2
d_gene: -
j_gene: TRBJ2-3
abundance: many
CDR3aa: CASSQTGTPPDTQYF
CDR3nt: TGTGCCAGCAGCCAAACCGGGACACCCCCAGATACGCAGTATTTT

len: 12
v_gene: TRBV20-1
d_gene: -
j_gene: TRBJ2-1
abundance: -
CDR3aa: CSARTSYNEQFF
CDR3nt: TGCAGTGCTAGGACTAGCTACAATGAGCAGTTCTTC

len: 13
v_gene: TRBV7-9
d_gene: -
j_gene: TRBJ1-6
abundance: few
CDR3aa: CASSPGRASPLHF
CDR3nt: TGTGCCAGCAGCCCTGGAAGGGCTTCACCCCTCCACTTT

len: 15
v_gene: TRBV9
d_gene: TRBD2
j_gene: TRBJ2-1
abundance: -
CDR3aa: CASSVDSGSWNEQFF
CDR3nt: TGTGCCAGCAGCGTTGATAGCGGGAGTTGGAATGAGCAGTTCTTC

len: 15
v_gene: TRBV7-2
d_gene: TRBD2
j_gene: TRBJ2-3
abundance: -
CDR3aa: CASSRTSGDTDTQYF
CDR3nt: TGTGCCAGCAGCCGGACTAGCGGAGACACAGATACGCAGTATTTT

len: 13
v_gene: TRBV29-1
d_gene: -
j_gene: TRBJ2-7
abundance: -
CDR3aa: CSVPRRGSYEQYF
CDR3nt: TGCAGCGTCCCCAGACGGGGGTCTTACGAGCAGTACTTC

len: 16
v_gene: TRBV4-3
d_gene: -
j_gene: TRBJ2-1
abundance: few
CDR3aa: CASSQDLIPGANEQFF
CDR3nt: TGCGCCAGCAGCCAAGACCTCATTCCGGGGGCTAATGAGCAGTTCTTC

len: 16
v_gene: TRBV6-1
d_gene: TRBD2
j_gene: TRBJ2-1
abundance: few
CDR3aa: CASRDIGLAGNNEQFF
CDR3nt: TGTGCCAGCAGGGATATCGGTCTAGCGGGGAACAATGAGCAGTTCTTC

len: 15
v_gene: TRBV5-1
d_gene: -
j_gene: TRBJ1-5
abundance: many
CDR3aa: CASSLEPHRGQPQHF
CDR3nt: TGCGCCAGCAGCTTGGAACCGCATCGGGGTCAGCCCCAGCATTTT